The 27 T cell receptor beta chains given below trace back to one sample, sequenced in a study of technical replicates of blood from a few donors. Data came from immunoSEQ multiplex PCR; TCRdb stores just in-frame clones and leaves some out. The sample yields about 67,000 clones, 95% to 97% seen once. The sample consisted of T cells isolated from PBMCs. The receptors here all came from a human donor in good health.

This chain joins TRBV4-3 and TRBJ1-1; tentatively, D is TRBD1 (5 bases). V was clipped by 0 bases and J by 6 bases, with 14 bases between them. In germline, CDR1 is LGHNA, CDR2 YSLEER. The CDR3 is 15 amino acids. This CDR3 reads CASSQDNQGTAEAFF. As DNA, the CDR3 is TGCGCCAGCAGCCAAGATAACCAGGGTACGGCTGAAGCTTTCTTT.

This clone was recorded only once. The chain employs TRBV15 and TRBJ2-7, with TRBD1 matching over 11 bases. Germline V gene data show CDR1 as LNHNV and CDR2 as YYDKDF (reference sequence). V lost 9 bases to trimming and J lost 2 bases; unmatched junction nucleotides: 6. CDR3 size: 14 residues. In DNA form, the CDR3 reads TGTGCCACAGGGGACAGGGGGTATCCCTACGAGCAGTACTTC. It is translated as CATGDRGYPYEQYF. The full variable domain, in which reference TRBV15 and TRBJ2-7 provide the parts outside the CDR3, is DAMVIQNPRYQVTQFGKPVTLSCSQTLNHNVMYWYQQKSSQAPKLLFHYYDKDFNNEADTPDNFQSRRPNTSFCFLDIRSPGLGDTAMYLCATGDRGYPYEQYFGPGTRLTVT.

The chain links TRBV11-2 to TRBJ2-5, with 10 bases identical to TRBD2. This CDR3 is 16 amino acids long. Germline V gene sequence: CDR1 SGHAT, CDR2 FQNNGV. The V and J ends lost 0 bases and 4 bases, in that order; junction bases with no gene match: 5. The CDR3 coding sequence is TGTGCCAGCAGCTTAGATCCATTAGCGGGAGGAGAGACCCAGTACTTC. This gives the protein CASSLDPLAGGETQYF.

With regard to this clone: The germline gene is not matched at one end of the junction; a read error may be the cause. The V gene is TRBV7-7, the J gene TRBJ1-1; 8 bases match TRBD1. CDR3 length: 13 residues. Germline values: CDR1 SSHAT, CDR2 FNYEAQ (reference sequence). CDR3 in DNA: TGTGCTAGCAGCTTGGACAGGGACACTGAAGCTTTCTTT. Translation gives CASSLDRDTEAFF.

The gene calls are TRBV7-8 and TRBJ2-7, with D possibly TRBD2 on 6 matching bases. V was pared by 0 bases and J by 4 bases, with 13 bases between. This CDR3 contains 15 residues. CDR1 is SGHVS and CDR2 is FQNEAQ in the germline V gene. The CDR3 protein is CASSLALDRGYEQYF. Written as DNA, the CDR3 is TGTGCCAGCAGCTTAGCGCTAGATCGGGGGTACGAGCAGTACTTC. Looking up the rest from reference TRBV7-8 and TRBJ2-7 gives the full variable domain: GAGVSQSPRYKVAKRGQDVALRCDPISGHVSLFWYQQALGQGPEFLTYFQNEAQLDKSGLPSDRFFAERPEGSVSTLKIQRTQQEDSAVYLCASSLALDRGYEQYFGPGTRLTVT.

This chain connects TRBV5-1 to TRBJ1-1; 8 bases map to TRBD1. The V segment lost 4 bases and the J segment 2 bases; nucleotides outside the gene matches: 4. Germline V gene data show CDR1 as SGHRS and CDR2 as YFSETQ. CDR3 length: 14 amino acids. This chain's CDR3 is CASSRTGGNTEAFF. The DNA of the CDR3 is TGCGCCAGCAGCCGTACAGGGGGAAACACTGAAGCTTTCTTT.

The chain couples TRBV5-6 to TRBJ2-7, with 10 bases that match TRBD2. V shed 5 bases and J 3 bases; nucleotides not matched to a gene: 2. The length of the CDR3 is 13 residues. Looked up from germline, CDR1 is SGHDT and CDR2 is YYEEEE. The CDR3 DNA reads as TGTGCCAGCAGGGGACTAGCGCTCTACGAGCAGTACTTC. It is translated as CASRGLALYEQYF.

This clone was counted a single time. The V gene is TRBV7-9, the J gene TRBJ2-7; 7 positions match TRBD2. In germline, CDR1 is SEHNR, CDR2 FQNEAQ (reference sequence). CDR3 length: 15 amino acids. Trimming at V came to 7 bases and at J to 1 base, leaving 10 bases not matched to a gene. This CDR3 is CASNVGDYRSYEQYF. The CDR3 DNA reads as TGTGCCAGCAACGTAGGGGACTATAGATCCTACGAGCAGTACTTC.

The chain uses TRBV15 and TRBJ1-2; maybe TRBD1 (5 bases). V lost 0 bases and J lost 5, with 19 bases in between. CDR3 length: 17 residues. Looked up from germline, CDR1 is LNHNV and CDR2 is YYDKDF (reference sequence). The CDR3 DNA follows: TGTGCCACCAGCAGAGATGAGTTCTTCGGGGGTAAATATGGCTACACCTTC. It yields the protein CATSRDEFFGGKYGYTF. Filled out from reference TRBV15 and TRBJ1-2, the complete variable domain reads DAMVIQNPRYQVTQFGKPVTLSCSQTLNHNVMYWYQQKSSQAPKLLFHYYDKDFNNEADTPDNFQSRRPNTSFCFLDIRSPGLGDTAMYLCATSRDEFFGGKYGYTFGSGTRLTVV.

This chain joins TRBV4-2 and TRBJ2-5; possibly TRBD1 for D (5 bases). Germline CDR1 and CDR2: LGHNA and YNFKEQ. Trimming took 5 bases from V and 1 from J, leaving 8 bases between them. This CDR3 comprises 13 residues. CDR3 region: CASSYRLQETQYF. The CDR3 nucleotides read TGTGCCAGCAGCTACAGGCTCCAAGAGACCCAGTACTTC.

V gene TRBV7-9 combines with J gene TRBJ2-7; D gene uncertain. Germline CDR1 and CDR2: SEHNR and FQNEAQ (reference sequence). V lost 5 bases and J lost 5, with 10 bases in between. This CDR3 region has 12 residues. CDR3 DNA: TGTGCCAGCAGCCCAGGCGTCAACGAGCAGTACTTC. As protein: CASSPGVNEQYF.

V and J are TRBV15 and TRBJ2-7; 12 bases line up with TRBD2. The V segment lost 0 bases and the J segment 2 bases; nucleotides outside the gene matches: 11. CDR3 length equals 19 residues. Germline CDR1 and CDR2: LNHNV and YYDKDF (reference sequence). The CDR3 nucleotides are TGTGCCACCAGCAGAGATTTTCCTAGCGGGAGGGTTCGGACCTACGAGCAGTACTTC. Its translation is CATSRDFPSGRVRTYEQYF.

V gene TRBV10-3 combines with J gene TRBJ2-7, with TRBD2 as a possible D gene (6 bases). Trimming took off 8 bases at V and 4 bases at J, with 15 bases between the two ends. From germline, CDR1 is ENHRY and CDR2 SYGVKD. The CDR3 extends over 13 amino acids. Written as DNA, the CDR3 is TGTGCCATCGCGCCGGGAGAGTCTTACGAGCAGTACTTC. The encoded protein is CAIAPGESYEQYF.

V is TRBV9 and J is TRBJ2-2, with D possibly TRBD2 on 6 matching bases. The V gene's germline CDR1 is SGDLS and CDR2 YYNGEE. V lost 4 bases and J 4 bases, leaving 14 bases between the germline ends. The CDR3 is made up of 15 amino acids. The CDR3 loop reads CASSLGGTGTGELFF. The CDR3, as DNA: TGTGCCAGCAGCCTGGGGGGAACGGGCACCGGGGAGCTGTTTTTT.

This rearrangement joins TRBV5-4 to TRBJ2-3; TRBD2 agrees at 10 bases. CDR3 length: 16 amino acids. Germline CDR1 reads SGHNT; CDR2 reads YYREEE (reference sequence). V gave up 1 base and J gave up 1 base; unmatched junction bases: 3. CDR3: CASSLPLAGGTDTQYF. The CDR3 DNA sequence: TGTGCCAGCAGCTTGCCCCTAGCGGGGGGCACAGATACGCAGTATTTT.

The CDR3 sequence is CASLKWWPSTSTDTQYF. The CDR3 DNA follows: TGTGCCAGCCTGAAGTGGTGGCCTAGCACCAGCACAGATACGCAGTATTTT. This rearrangement joins TRBV25-1 to TRBJ2-3; D perhaps matches TRBD2 (5 bases). The CDR3 is made up of 17 amino acids. Germline V gene sequence: CDR1 MGHDK, CDR2 SYGVNS. Trimming removed 8 bases at V and 0 bases at J, with 21 bases between.

The V gene is TRBV5-6, the J gene TRBJ1-2; D is undetermined. The CDR3 sequence is 12 residues long. The V and J ends lost 7 bases and 8 bases respectively, with 15 bases between them. Germline-derived CDR1 and CDR2 are SGHDT and YYEEEE. DNA of the CDR3: TGTGCCAGCGGTCAGCGGAGTCGGGGCTACACCTTC. It specifies CASGQRSRGYTF.

The V and J genes are TRBV7-9 and TRBJ2-7, with 11 nucleotides matching TRBD2. The germline V gene encodes CDR1 SEHNR and CDR2 FQNEAQ (reference sequence). CDR3 length: 15 amino acids. The ends lost 1 base at V and 5 bases at J; junction bases unmatched: 4. The CDR3 DNA sequence: TGTGCCAGCAGCTTAGGGACTAGCGGGCGGGACGAGCAGTACTTC. It encodes CASSLGTSGRDEQYF.

The chain uses TRBV7-8 and TRBJ2-5, with D tentatively TRBD2 (6 bases). The CDR3 is 15 residues long. Germline V gene sequence: CDR1 SGHVS, CDR2 FQNEAQ. V lost 5 bases and J 4 bases, leaving 17 bases between the germline ends. CDR3 sequence (DNA): TGTGCCAGCAGCCAGACCGGGAGCTGGGCAGAGACCCAGTACTTC. Protein product: CASSQTGSWAETQYF.

The CDR3 coding sequence is TGTGCCACCGCGGGTCCTGAAGCTTTCTTT. Translating it yields CATAGPEAFF. The rearrangement links TRBV28 to TRBJ1-1; D is unresolved. This CDR3 has 10 residues. V gave up 10 bases and J gave up 6 bases, with 9 bases separating them. Germline CDR1 MDHEN, CDR2 SYDVKM.

This chain joins TRBV28 and TRBJ1-2; 10 bases agree with TRBD1. Unmatched junction bases numbered 10, after V lost 6 bases and J lost 6 bases. CDR1 MDHEN and CDR2 SYDVKM come from the germline V gene. The length of the CDR3 is 15 residues. The CDR3 bases are TGTGCCAGCAGCCCTGCCGGGACAGGGGTAGATGGCTACACCTTC. This encodes CASSPAGTGVDGYTF.

V usage is TRBV7-9 and J usage is TRBJ1-2; 10 bases align to TRBD1. CDR1 is SEHNR and CDR2 is FQNEAQ in the germline V gene (reference sequence). J was trimmed by 8 bases and V by 0 bases; bases with no gene match: 12. The CDR3 has 17 amino acids. The DNA for the CDR3 is TGTGCCAGCAGCTTAGCGGCTAGGGACAGGGGAAGATACGGCTACACCTTC. This encodes CASSLAARDRGRYGYTF.

The J gene is TRBJ2-1, the V gene TRBV6-1; TRBD2 agrees at 9 bases. CDR3 length: 13 amino acids. Germline-derived CDR1 and CDR2 are MNHNS and SASEGT. Losses at the gene ends were 8 bases for V and 7 bases for J; bases not matched to a gene: 6. Here the CDR3 reads CASGVAGANEQFF. CDR3 DNA sequence: TGTGCCAGCGGGGTAGCGGGAGCGAATGAGCAGTTCTTC.

The V call is TRBV28, the J call TRBJ1-3; 7 bases are shared with TRBD1. The junction had 20 bases not matched to a gene; V was cut back by 4 bases and J by 2 bases. Per germline, CDR1 MDHEN and CDR2 SYDVKM. The CDR3 consists of 20 residues. CDR3 sequence: CASSSAQTGMGRVAGNTIYF. The CDR3 nucleotides are TGTGCCAGCAGTTCAGCTCAGACAGGGATGGGGAGAGTCGCTGGAAACACCATATATTTT.

V is TRBV29-1 and J is TRBJ2-2, with TRBD2 matching over 7 bases. Germline V CDR1 and CDR2: SQVTM, ANQGSEA. The ends lost 4 bases at V and 4 bases at J; junction bases unmatched: 9. The CDR3 totals 15 residues. The CDR3 sequence: CSVVIRGEGTGELFF. In nucleotides, the CDR3 is TGCAGCGTTGTAATTCGCGGGGAGGGCACCGGGGAGCTGTTTTTT.

This clone came up once. This chain joins TRBV19 and TRBJ1-2; a weak D match, TRBD1 (5 bases). V dropped 5 bases and J dropped 8 bases, with 15 bases sitting between them. Germline CDR1 LNHDA, CDR2 SQIVND (reference sequence). This CDR3 region has 13 residues. The CDR3 DNA reads TGTGCCAGTAGTGTTGTCGGGGGAAGCGGCTACACCTTC. It specifies CASSVVGGSGYTF.

V and J are TRBV18 and TRBJ2-1; D perhaps matches TRBD2 (5 bases). Germline V gene sequence: CDR1 KGHSH, CDR2 LQKENI. The V and J ends lost 3 bases and 6 bases respectively, with 9 bases between them. The CDR3 has 13 residues. The CDR3 region is CASSPYSGNEQFF. As DNA, the CDR3 is TGTGCCAGCTCACCGTACAGCGGCAATGAGCAGTTCTTC.